This TCR beta chain was documented in a study of blood T cells in healthy people across ages. The CDR3 loop spans 15 amino acids. Germline CDR1 reads LGHDT; CDR2 reads YNNKEL (reference sequence). V lost 0 bases to trimming and J lost 6 bases, with 14 bases between them. The second PCR ran roughly 6 to 11 cycles with a sample-barcoded 5' primer and J-beta primers. Via MiXCR, TCRdb re-called the 5' RACE reads, giving one row per CDR3 protein. The sample lists about 1.1 million distinct CDR3 sequences, more than 30% occurring once. Each donor supplied roughly 9.1 milliliters of peripheral blood. This clonotype showed up just once. Antigen specificity is unknown. Study-level findings and limits: Measured against age, TCR beta diversity per million T cells decreased in a roughly linear manner. The study found more naive CD4+ cells and higher diversity in long-lived than aged donors.

The source of this sequence is a man between 18 and 35 years old in good health. The sequenced material came from blood. The chain couples TRBV3-1 to TRBJ1-2; possibly TRBD1 for D (5 bases). The CDR3 loop reads CASSQDKGRVNGYTF. DNA for the CDR3: TGTGCCAGCAGCCAAGATAAGGGGAGGGTGAATGGCTACACCTTC.